One sample yielded the 32 T cell receptor beta chains listed below, sequenced in a study of T cells after yellow fever vaccination. Via MiXCR, TCRdb re-called the 5' RACE reads, giving one row per CDR3 protein. The data hold 250,000 to 350,000 distinct CDR3 sequences, with around 7.3% observed a single time. The sample consisted of PBMCs, taken around 45 days after the first yellow fever vaccination. Source of these receptors: a man between 18 and 35 years old who received the YFV17D yellow fever vaccine.

At least ten counts were recorded for this clonotype. The rearrangement joins TRBV20-1 to TRBJ2-1, with D unclear. The CDR3 consists of 13 residues. Germline values: CDR1 DFQATT, CDR2 SNEGSKA (reference sequence). The ends were cut back, 3 bases at V and 4 bases at J, with 10 bases in the middle. The CDR3 region has the DNA TGCAGTGCTAGTTTGGGCTTGTACAATGAGCAGTTCTTC. This sequence encodes CSASLGLYNEQFF.

Notes on this clonotype: Germline and junction disagree at one end, which may indicate a read error. The CDR3 sequence is CASSLAGHQETQYF. The CDR3 nucleotides read TGTGCCAGCAGCCTAGCGGGGCACCAAGAGACCCAGTACTTC. V usage is TRBV7-2 and J usage is TRBJ2-5; the match to TRBD2 covers 9 bases. The V gene's germline CDR1 is SGHTA and CDR2 FQGNSA. The CDR3 extends over 14 amino acids.

This clonotype appeared a few times. V and J are TRBV30 and TRBJ2-3; 12 nucleotides align to TRBD2. The V segment lost 3 bases and the J segment 5 bases; nucleotides outside the gene matches: 6. Germline V gene data show CDR1 as GTSNPN and CDR2 as SVGIG (reference sequence). The CDR3 loop spans 15 amino acids. The CDR3 bases are TGTGCCTGGAGCAAACTAGCGGGGGGAAAAGATACGCAGTATTTT. This gives the protein CAWSKLAGGKDTQYF. Variable domain in full (rest from reference TRBV30 and TRBJ2-3): SQTIHQWPATLVQPVGSPLSLECTVEGTSNPNLYWYRQAAGRGLQLLFYSVGIGQISSEVPQNLSASRPQDRQFILSSKKLLLSDSGFYLCAWSKLAGGKDTQYFGPGTRLTVL.

This clonotype was picked up a small number of times. J is TRBJ2-6 and V is TRBV12-3 or TRBV12-4; D ambiguous. With 2 bases removed from V and 0 bases from J, the gap between germline ends came to 5 bases. The CDR3 length is 15 residues. The chain's CDR3 is CASSLRDSGANVLTF. In DNA form, the CDR3 reads TGTGCCAGCAGTTTAAGGGACTCTGGGGCCAACGTCCTGACTTTC.

This clonotype was found many times. This chain links TRBV4-1 with TRBJ2-1, with D maybe TRBD1 (5 bases). V was clipped by 1 base and J by 1 base, with 11 bases between them. The CDR3 loop spans 16 amino acids. Germline-derived CDR1 and CDR2 are MGHRA and YSYEKL. The CDR3 DNA reads TGCGCCAGCAGCCAAGGAACAGGCGCTTCCTACAATGAGCAGTTCTTC. It is translated as CASSQGTGASYNEQFF.

There are a few counts of this clonotype. The chain couples TRBV6-1 to TRBJ2-7, with TRBD2 matching over 7 bases. Germline CDR1 MNHNS, CDR2 SASEGT. V gave up 6 bases and J gave up 2 bases; unmatched junction bases: 7. The CDR3 is 14 amino acids. As DNA, the CDR3 is TGTGCCAGCAGCCCAGGACTAGGACCCTACGAGCAGTACGTC. Amino acids: CASSPGLGPYEQYV.

The chain has TRBV7-9 and TRBJ2-1, with 12 bases identical to TRBD1. The CDR3 is 16 amino acids. Germline CDR1 SEHNR, CDR2 FQNEAQ (reference sequence). V was clipped by 4 bases and J by 4 bases; unmatched bases: 5. The CDR3 bases are TGTGCCAGCAGCTCGGGGGACAGGGGGCTATACAATGAGCAGTTCTTC. Translation: CASSSGDRGLYNEQFF.

The sample holds many counts of this clonotype. The chain combines TRBV18 with TRBJ2-7; unclear D gene. V lost 4 bases, J lost 3 bases, and 13 bases lay in between. Germline lookup yields CDR1 KGHSH and CDR2 LQKENI. The CDR3 consists of 14 residues. CDR3 DNA: TGTGCCAGCTCACTGTCCGGGCCCCGCTACGAGCAGTACGTC. Translating it yields CASSLSGPRYEQYV.

The V gene is TRBV28, the J gene TRBJ2-4; 12 nucleotides agree with TRBD2. Germline assignment: CDR1 MDHEN and CDR2 SYDVKM. The junction had 6 bases not matched to a gene; V was cut back by 8 bases and J by 7 bases. The CDR3 loop spans 14 amino acids. The CDR3 nucleotides are TGTGCCAGCGCTAGCGGGGGGGGGGAGAACATTCAGTACTTC. Translating gives CASASGGGENIQYF. Full variable domain (remainder filled in from reference TRBV28 and TRBJ2-4): DVKVTQSSRYLVKRTGEKVFLECVQDMDHENMFWYRQDPGLGLRLIYFSYDVKMKEKGDIPEGYSVSREKKERFSLILESASTNQTSMYLCASASGGGENIQYFGAGTRLSVL.

This clonotype was seen at least ten times. V is TRBV5-1 and J is TRBJ2-3; D is ambiguous. The length of the CDR3 is 14 residues. Germline V lookup: CDR1 SGHRS, CDR2 YFSETQ. V lost 4 bases to trimming and J lost 2 bases, with 11 bases between them. DNA of the CDR3: TGCGCCAGCAGCCGAGGTGGATACACAGATACGCAGTATTTT. Protein product: CASSRGGYTDTQYF.

This clonotype showed up many times. V is TRBV24-1 and J is TRBJ1-1, with a tentative D call TRBD1 (5 bases). This CDR3 is built from 14 residues. V dropped 7 bases and J dropped 1 base, with 12 bases sitting between them. Looked up from germline, CDR1 is KGHDR and CDR2 is SFDVKD. CDR3 sequence reads: CATRGTGGNTEAFF. DNA for the CDR3: TGTGCCACCAGGGGCACCGGGGGGAACACTGAAGCTTTCTTT.

This clonotype was seen a handful of times. The chain links TRBV7-9 to TRBJ2-5, with D perhaps matching TRBD2 (5 bases). The ends were cut back, 5 bases at V and 7 bases at J, with 11 bases in the middle. The CDR3 contains 12 residues. Per the germline V gene, CDR1 is SEHNR and CDR2 is FQNEAQ (reference sequence). CDR3 sequence (DNA): TGTGCCAGCAGCCGAGATGCGGGGACCCAGTACTTC. It codes for CASSRDAGTQYF.

V and J are TRBV6-2 or TRBV6-3 and TRBJ1-5; unclear D gene. This CDR3 is built from 13 residues. The ends were cut back, 6 bases at V and 6 bases at J, with 12 bases in the middle. Germline assignment: CDR1 MNHEY and CDR2 SVGEGT. CDR3 DNA sequence: TGTGCCAGCAGGACCGATTCGTTTCAGCCCCAGCATTTT. Its protein is CASRTDSFQPQHF.

The chain uses TRBV7-2 and TRBJ2-5; D remains unclear. The CDR3 is 13 amino acids. CDR1 and CDR2 (germline): SGHTA, FQGNSA. The V end was cut by 3 bases, the J end by 1 base, with 6 bases between. CDR3 residues: CASSFRFQETQYF. DNA of the CDR3: TGTGCCAGCAGCTTCCGATTCCAAGAGACCCAGTACTTC.

This clonotype was seen a few times. The V and J genes are TRBV7-3 and TRBJ2-1, with 8 bases lining up with TRBD1. The CDR3 totals 14 residues. The germline V gene has CDR1 SGHTA and CDR2 FQGTGA. J was trimmed by 9 bases and V by 1 base; bases with no gene match: 5. In nucleotides, the CDR3 is TGTGCCAGCAGCTTAAATGGACAGGGAGGTGAGCAGTTCTTC. Residues: CASSLNGQGGEQFF.

The gene calls are TRBV20-1 and TRBJ2-7; D is possibly TRBD2 (6 bases). V was trimmed by 2 bases and J by 3 bases, leaving 17 bases between them. Germline V gene lookup returns CDR1 DFQATT and CDR2 SNEGSKA (reference sequence). There are 15 residues in the CDR3. CDR3 protein: CSARPVEGPGYEQYV. CDR3 nucleotide sequence: TGCAGTGCTAGACCGGTGGAGGGGCCCGGCTACGAGCAGTACGTC.

The CDR3 loop is CASSQRDQSGELFF. CDR3 DNA sequence: TGTGCCAGCAGCCAGAGGGACCAGTCCGGGGAGCTGTTTTTT. The chain combines TRBV3-1 with TRBJ2-2; D may correspond to TRBD1 or TRBD2 (5 bases each). Between the trimmed V and J ends, which lost 3 bases and 6 bases, there was a span of 11 bases. CDR3 size: 14 residues. Per the germline V gene, CDR1 is LGHDT and CDR2 is YNNKEL (reference sequence).

V and J are TRBV5-1 and TRBJ1-1; 9 bases are shared with TRBD1. The germline gives CDR1 SGHRS, CDR2 YFSETQ. The CDR3 is made up of 15 amino acids. The V segment lost 0 bases and the J segment 1 base; nucleotides outside the gene matches: 1. The CDR3 region is CASSLVGQGNTEAFF. The CDR3 nucleotides read TGCGCCAGCAGCTTGGTGGGACAGGGGAACACTGAAGCTTTCTTT.

This clonotype was seen more than once but under ten times. The chain has TRBV7-9 and TRBJ1-5, with D tentatively TRBD1 (5 bases). Germline-derived CDR1 and CDR2 are SEHNR and FQNEAQ (reference sequence). Trimming left V 6 bases short and J 7 bases short, with 16 bases between. The CDR3 is made up of 14 amino acids. CDR3 residues: CASSSGLGDQPQHF. Here the CDR3 DNA reads TGTGCCAGCAGTTCCGGACTCGGGGACCAGCCCCAGCATTTT.

This clonotype was observed a handful of times. J is TRBJ1-4 and V is TRBV6-5; D perhaps matches TRBD1 (6 bases). The V end was cut by 5 bases, the J end by 7 bases, with 20 bases between. The CDR3 is made up of 16 amino acids. Germline-derived CDR1 and CDR2 are MNHEY and SVGAGI. The CDR3 DNA reads as TGTGCCAGCAGTCACTGGACCCGGACAGCAATTGAAAAACTGTTTTTT. It specifies CASSHWTRTAIEKLFF.

The rearrangement joins TRBV19 to TRBJ2-7; the D call may be TRBD1 or TRBD2 (7 bases each). V lost 3 bases and J 4 bases, leaving 13 bases between the germline ends. The germline gives CDR1 LNHDA, CDR2 SQIVND (reference sequence). CDR3 length: 14 residues. Written as DNA, the CDR3 is TGTGCCAGTAGTATGGGAGGGGGCTCTTACGAGCAGTACTTC. Amino acid sequence: CASSMGGGSYEQYF.

The J gene is TRBJ2-1, the V gene TRBV6-1; 11 positions agree with TRBD2. The CDR3 extends over 15 amino acids. Germline trimming cut 6 bases from V and 5 bases from J; bases unmatched to any gene: 6. The germline gives CDR1 MNHNS, CDR2 SASEGT. Written as DNA, the CDR3 is TGTGCCAGCAGCCTAGCGGGGGGTTTACACAATGAGCAGTTCTTC. Amino acids: CASSLAGGLHNEQFF.

This chain joins TRBV4-3 and TRBJ2-1; 7 nucleotides line up with TRBD2. The trim removed 1 base at V and 8 bases at J, leaving 8 bases unmatched. The CDR3 sequence is 15 residues long. The V gene's germline CDR1 is LGHNA and CDR2 YSLEER. CDR3 nucleotide sequence: TGCGCCAGCAGCCAAGTCCGGGGAGGGGTCTATGAGCAGTTCTTC. It is translated as CASSQVRGGVYEQFF.

This clonotype was seen only a few times. The V and J genes are TRBV7-9 and TRBJ1-4; D is uncertain. The CDR3 contains 16 residues. The germline V gene has CDR1 SEHNR and CDR2 FQNEAQ (reference sequence). Trimming stripped 2 bases from V and 8 bases from J, with 18 bases between. DNA of the CDR3: TGTGCCAGCAGCTTATTGGTGCGGCAGCTAACCGAAAAACTGTTTTTT. Protein: CASSLLVRQLTEKLFF. The full variable domain, its missing parts supplied by reference TRBV7-9 and TRBJ1-4, is DTGVSQNPRHKITKRGQNVTFRCDPISEHNRLYWYRQTLGQGPEFLTYFQNEAQLEKSRLLSDRFSAERPKGSFSTLEIQRTEQGDSAMYLCASSLLVRQLTEKLFFGSGTQLSVL.

This clonotype was seen many times. The rearrangement links TRBV6-2 or TRBV6-3 to TRBJ1-1; D remains unclear. The CDR3 covers 13 residues. CDR1 is MNHEY and CDR2 is SVGEGT in the germline V gene. Deletions cut 1 base from V and 4 bases from J, with 7 bases between. DNA of the CDR3: TGTGCCAGCAGTTACTGGGATTTCACTGAAGCTTTCTTT. This sequence encodes CASSYWDFTEAFF.

This clonotype was counted between two and nine times. The rearrangement links TRBV10-3 to TRBJ2-7, with 13 bases aligning to TRBD2. This CDR3 has 17 residues. Trimming at V came to 2 bases and at J to 6 bases, leaving 10 bases not matched to a gene. The germline V gene encodes CDR1 ENHRY and CDR2 SYGVKD. CDR3 loop: CAISETSGGAGVLEQYF. Written as DNA, the CDR3 is TGTGCCATCAGTGAGACTAGCGGGGGGGCAGGGGTCCTCGAGCAGTACTTC.

This clonotype was counted a few times. This chain uses TRBV12-3 or TRBV12-4 with TRBJ1-1; D is undetermined. V lost 3 bases and J lost 4, with 12 bases in between. CDR3 length equals 14 residues. CDR3: CASSFAGRTTEAFF. CDR3 nucleotides: TGTGCCAGCAGTTTTGCCGGACGTACCACTGAAGCTTTCTTT.

This chain uses TRBV4-1 with TRBJ1-1; D call uncertain. The V end lost 3 bases, the J end lost 5 bases, and 13 bases lay between the germline ends. Germline V gene data show CDR1 as MGHRA and CDR2 as YSYEKL. This CDR3 comprises 14 residues. The DNA of the CDR3 is TGCGCCAGCAGCCACGTAAAAGGGAGAACTGAAGCTTTCTTT. Translating it yields CASSHVKGRTEAFF.

This clonotype was picked up many times. This rearrangement joins TRBV29-1 to TRBJ1-1, with a possible D match to TRBD1 (6 bases). From germline, CDR1 is SQVTM and CDR2 ANQGSEA. V lost 7 bases and J 4 bases, leaving 16 bases between the germline ends. The length of the CDR3 is 13 residues. DNA of the CDR3: TGCAGCGCGCGGCGCGGGGACATCACTGAAGCTTTCTTT. Amino acid sequence: CSARRGDITEAFF.

In its sample, this clonotype was seen many times. The V gene is TRBV9, the J gene TRBJ1-1, with D perhaps matching TRBD1 (6 bases). Germline V CDR1 and CDR2: SGDLS, YYNGEE. Trimming took off 4 bases at V and 14 bases at J, with 27 bases between the two ends. The CDR3 runs 15 residues. The CDR3 protein is CASSLMPAGGLTLFF. The CDR3 nucleotides read TGTGCCAGCAGCCTTATGCCCGCGGGGGGCCTCACCCTCTTCTTT.

This clonotype was found a few times. The chain combines TRBV18 with TRBJ1-4, with unresolved D. The CDR3 has 13 residues. Germline CDR1 reads KGHSH; CDR2 reads LQKENI. Deletions cut 5 bases from V and 4 bases from J, with 8 bases between. Written as DNA, the CDR3 is TGTGCCAGCTCAGCCACCTATAATGAAAAACTGTTTTTT. As protein: CASSATYNEKLFF.

The J gene is TRBJ1-5, the V gene TRBV19; 10 bases are a match to TRBD1. The trim removed 9 bases at V and 2 bases at J, leaving 1 base unmatched. This CDR3 comprises 13 residues. Per germline, CDR1 LNHDA and CDR2 SQIVND (reference sequence). CDR3 bases: TGTGCCAGCGGACAGGGGGGCAATCAGCCCCAGCATTTT. Encoded protein: CASGQGGNQPQHF.